This TCR beta chain was sequenced in a study of T cell clusters in autoimmune cytopenias. In germline, CDR1 is SGHTA, CDR2 FQGNSA. The CDR3 contains 15 residues. TRB rearrangements were amplified by touch-down multiplex PCR with mixed TRB-A/B primers. TCRdb re-called the multiplex PCR reads and shows each CDR3 protein once, DNA omitted. Here the sample table reports 8,000 to 8,500 distinct CDR3 sequences. About 37,500 genome equivalents of blood DNA were amplified for TRB. Sequenced input: peripheral blood. This sequence joins TRBV7-2 and TRBJ1-4; TCRdb selects TRBD1, and the lack of DNA leaves this call unchecked. The sequence was collected from a human donor with an autoimmune cytopenia or autoimmune hepatitis (not recorded which). The chain's CDR3 is CASSSQTGENEKLFF. Filled out from reference TRBV7-2 and TRBJ1-4, the complete variable domain reads GAGVSQSPSNKVTEKGKDVELRCDPISGHTALYWYRQSLGQGLEFLIYFQGNSAPDKSGLPSDRFSAERTGGSVSTLTIQRTQQEDSAVYLCASSSQTGENEKLFFGSGTQLSVL.